A selection of T cell receptor beta chains follows, all from one sample in a study of blood T cell repertoires in COVID-19. Sequencing was performed with immunoSEQ multiplex PCR; in TCRdb, only in-frame clones are kept and a portion is missing. Seen here are about 270,000 clones, approximately 89% observed once, and the top ten hold roughly 2.8%. What was sequenced was PBMCs or T cells enriched from blood (not recorded which). Receptors originate from a man aged 35-49 years who had been exposed to COVID-19. CDR3s include the opening cysteine and the closing phenylalanine or tryptophan. D genes are given only for firm matches. Only part of the rows carry a size: once, few, many, or a class if the clone is expanded.

D gene	V gene	J gene	clone size	CDR3 DNA	CDR3 protein
TRBD2	TRBV7-9	TRBJ2-3	once	TGTGCCAGCAGCCCGGGACTAGCGGGAAACACAGATACGCAGTATTTT	CASSPGLAGNTDTQYF
NA	TRBV5-1	TRBJ2-7	NA	TGCGCCAGCAGCGCAAGCCCCCGGGGTCAGGAGGCCTACGAGCAGTACTTC	CASSASPRGQEAYEQYF
TRBD2	TRBV4-1	TRBJ2-7	NA	TGCGCCAGCAGCCGGACTAGCGGGAGTTCTGAGCAGTACTTC	CASSRTSGSSEQYF
NA	TRBV28	TRBJ1-2	NA	TGTGCCAGCAGTTTAGTCCAGGGCCTACCTATCGGCTACACCTTC	CASSLVQGLPIGYTF
TRBD2	TRBV9	TRBJ2-2	NA	TGTGCCAGCAGCGCCCGCGGGAGGGGTAACACCGGGGAGCTGTTTTTT	CASSARGRGNTGELFF
NA	TRBV19	TRBJ1-1	NA	TGTGCCAGTAGTTTGGGAGGGGACACTGAAGCTTTCTTT	CASSLGGDTEAFF
NA	TRBV19	TRBJ2-7	NA	TGTGCCAGTAGTATTTTTGCAGGGTCCGAGCAGTACTTC	CASSIFAGSEQYF
TRBD1	TRBV19	TRBJ2-5	NA	TGTGCCAGTAGACCCAAGACAGGGAGAGGGGAGACCCAGTACTTC	CASRPKTGRGETQYF
TRBD1	TRBV19	TRBJ1-5	NA	TGTGCCAGTAGTGGGGACAGGGGATACCAGCCCCAGCATTTT	CASSGDRGYQPQHF
TRBD1	TRBV15	TRBJ2-2	NA	TGTGCCACCCGTATTTCCGGGACAGTATACACCGGGGAGCTGTTTTTT	CATRISGTVYTGELFF
NA	TRBV19	TRBJ2-3	NA	TGTGCCAGTAGAACGACAGCCTCCACAGATACGCAGTATTTT	CASRTTASTDTQYF
TRBD1	TRBV30	TRBJ1-1	NA	TGTGCCTGGGATGGGACCGGGACAGCAAAAGCTTTCTTT	CAWDGTGTAKAFF
TRBD1	TRBV14	TRBJ1-2	NA	TGTGCCAGCAGGCAAACAGGGGAGTCTCGCTATGGCTACACCTTC	CASRQTGESRYGYTF
NA	TRBV27	TRBJ1-3	NA	TGTGCCAGCAGTACCGCAGGGTTCTCTGGAAACACCATATATTTT	CASSTAGFSGNTIYF
NA	TRBV28	TRBJ2-7	NA	TGTGCCAGCAGTTCCTTGGGCGACTCCTACGAGCAGTACTTC	CASSSLGDSYEQYF
TRBD1	TRBV12-5	TRBJ2-7	NA	TGTGCTAGTCAAAAGACAGGGCCCTACGAGCAGTACTTC	CASQKTGPYEQYF
TRBD2	TRBV5-4	TRBJ2-7	NA	TGTGCCAGCAGCAAACTAGCGGGAGGGTCCTACGAGCAGTACTTC	CASSKLAGGSYEQYF
NA	TRBV28	TRBJ1-2	NA	TGTGCCAGCAGCAGGGTGGACTATGGCTACACCTTC	CASSRVDYGYTF
TRBD1	TRBV27	TRBJ2-7	NA	TGTGCCAGCACCTCAAGGGACAGGGGCTACGAGCAGTACTTC	CASTSRDRGYEQYF
TRBD2	TRBV7-2	TRBJ2-1	NA	TGTGCCAGCAGCCGGACTAGTAATGAGCAGTTCTTC	CASSRTSNEQFF
NA	TRBV27	TRBJ2-1	NA	TGTGCCAGCAGGATTCTCGGAAGCGATGAGCAGTTCTTC	CASRILGSDEQFF
TRBD1	TRBV19	TRBJ2-6	NA	TGTGCCAGTACGGACAGGGGCCTCTCTGGGGCCAACGTCCTGACTTTC	CASTDRGLSGANVLTF
TRBD1	TRBV5-4	TRBJ2-5	NA	TGTGCCAGCAGTGGACAGGGCGACATGGAGACCCAGTACTTC	CASSGQGDMETQYF
NA	TRBV30	TRBJ1-6	NA	TGTGCCTGGAGACAGGGAGGGAATTCACCCCTCCACTTT	CAWRQGGNSPLHF
NA	TRBV5-1	TRBJ1-1	NA	TGCGCCAGCAGCCCAAAGGCGCGGGCGGGAACTGAAGCTTTCTTT	CASSPKARAGTEAFF
NA	TRBV11-3	TRBJ2-5	NA	TGTGCCAGCAGCTTAGATGAGGTCCGCCGTGAGACCCAGTACTTC	CASSLDEVRRETQYF
NA	TRBV6-2/TRBV6-3	TRBJ2-7	NA	TGTGCCAGCAGTTTGGGCAGGGTGGGAGAGCAGTACTTC	CASSLGRVGEQYF
NA	TRBV7-3	TRBJ2-2	once	TGTGCCAGCGGTGTCGGGACTTCTTCCACCGGGGAGCTGTTTTTT	CASGVGTSSTGELFF
NA	TRBV5-1	TRBJ1-1	NA	TGCGCCAGCAGCTTGGTTCCGGGAGAGAACACTGAAGCTTTCTTT	CASSLVPGENTEAFF
NA	TRBV9	TRBJ1-3	NA	TGTGCCAGCAGCCACTCAGGGGATTCGGGAAACACCATATATTTT	CASSHSGDSGNTIYF
NA	TRBV21-1	TRBJ2-7	once	TGTGCCAGCACCCAACTAGCTCCACTCCTAAAAGACGAGCAGTACTTC	CASTQLAPLLKDEQYF
NA	TRBV2	TRBJ2-3	NA	TGTGCCAGCACCCCTAGACTAATTAAGGCAGATACGCAGTATTTT	CASTPRLIKADTQYF
TRBD2	TRBV6-1	TRBJ2-2	NA	TGTGCCAGCAGTGAAGAGCGGACTAGCGGGAGGGGGGTCACCGGGGAGCTGTTTTTT	CASSEERTSGRGVTGELFF
TRBD2	TRBV5-1	TRBJ2-3	NA	TGCGCCAGCAGAAAGCGGGACACAGATACGCAGTATTTT	CASRKRDTDTQYF
TRBD2	TRBV7-2	TRBJ2-2	NA	TGTGCCAGCAGCACGGGACTAGCGGGAGCGCTGTTTTTT	CASSTGLAGALFF
TRBD1	TRBV28	TRBJ1-4	NA	TGTGCCATTACAGGGGGGACTAATGAAAAACTGTTTTTT	CAITGGTNEKLFF
TRBD2	TRBV29-1	TRBJ2-7	NA	TGCAGCGCTGCGGGAGCGGTGTACGAGCAGTACTTC	CSAAGAVYEQYF
NA	TRBV9	TRBJ2-1	NA	TGTGCCAGCAGCGCCCAAGAGGGACTTTACTACAATGAGCAGTTCTTC	CASSAQEGLYYNEQFF
TRBD1	TRBV2	TRBJ2-7	NA	TGTGCCAGCAGTGGCGACAGGGCAGGTCGGGACTTC	CASSGDRAGRDF
TRBD2	TRBV28	TRBJ2-3	once	TGTGCCAGCAGCCCTGGCGGGAGTTATGCAGATACGCAGTATTTT	CASSPGGSYADTQYF
NA	TRBV6-4	TRBJ1-5	once	TGTGCCAGCAGTGACTCGAAAGAGGGGGTGGTTCAGCCCCAGCATTTT	CASSDSKEGVVQPQHF
NA	TRBV27	TRBJ1-2	NA	TGTGCCAGCAGTTTATTCGAGGGGGACTATGGCTACACCTTC	CASSLFEGDYGYTF
NA	TRBV28	TRBJ1-4	NA	TGTGCCAGCAGTTTACAGGTTAATGAAAAACTGTTTTTT	CASSLQVNEKLFF
NA	TRBV7-9	TRBJ1-5	NA	TGTGCCAGCAGCCTAATTAGCAATCAGCCCCAGCATTTT	CASSLISNQPQHF
NA	TRBV28	TRBJ1-4	NA	TGTGCCAGCAGTTGGCGGGGGGGCGCGGATGAAAAACTGTTTTTT	CASSWRGGADEKLFF
TRBD1	TRBV11-2	TRBJ1-1	NA	TGTGCCAGCAGCTCCGGACAGGGATGGATCACTGAAGCTTTCTTT	CASSSGQGWITEAFF
NA	TRBV6-5	TRBJ2-1	NA	TGTGCCAGCAGCTTTCAACCCCCGACAGACCGGTTCTTC	CASSFQPPTDRFF
TRBD1	TRBV3-1/TRBV3-2	TRBJ2-7	few	TGTGCCAGCAGCGAAGTCCCGGGACAGTACTACGAGCAGTACTTC	CASSEVPGQYYEQYF
NA	TRBV19	TRBJ1-4	NA	TGTGCCAGTAGTATATTAGGGAGTAATGAAAAACTGTTTTTT	CASSILGSNEKLFF
TRBD2	TRBV3-1/TRBV3-2	TRBJ2-7	NA	TGTGCCAGCAGCCCAAGTGGGCGGGCGGGAGGCGCCTACGAGCAGTACTTC	CASSPSGRAGGAYEQYF
TRBD1	TRBV5-6	TRBJ1-4	many	TGTGCCAGCAGCACCGGGACAGGGAAGTTTCGGCAAGTTCGACTGTTTTTT	CASSTGTGKFRQVRLFF
NA	TRBV10-3	TRBJ2-7	NA	TGTGCCATCAGTGATGTGGAGTCCCACGAGCAGTACTTC	CAISDVESHEQYF
TRBD2	TRBV4-3	TRBJ2-3	NA	TGCGCCAGCAGCTCCTCGGCGGGAGCCACAGATACGCAGTATTTT	CASSSSAGATDTQYF
NA	TRBV6-5	TRBJ1-2	NA	TGTGCCAGCAGTTACTCTGGGGGCGTTTCGGAAGGCTACACCTTC	CASSYSGGVSEGYTF
TRBD1	TRBV19	TRBJ1-5	once	TGTGCCAGTAGTGTACACAAGGGACAGGGTGAAGGAGTGCCCCAGCATTTT	CASSVHKGQGEGVPQHF